What follows are 8 T cell receptor beta chains derived from one specimen sequenced in a study of graft-versus-host responses after intestinal transplantation. This table comes from immunoSEQ multiplex PCR, and its TCRdb copy is limited to in-frame clones, with some not included. The sample consists of around 97,000 clones, 80% to 95% of them appearing once. The antigens of these receptors remain unknown. Sequenced here: unstimulated CD8+ T cells sorted from spleen or lymph node cells, sampled before intestinal transplant. Every receptor here comes from a human donor who received an intestinal transplant.

CDR3 bases: TGTGCCAGCAGTAACACAGGGTCCTACGAGCAGTACTTC. Its protein product is CASSNTGSYEQYF. The chain couples TRBV6-5 to TRBJ2-7; a weak D match, TRBD1 (6 bases). Germline loops: CDR1 MNHEY, CDR2 SVGAGI. V was clipped by 5 bases and J by 1 base, with 9 bases between them. The CDR3 spans 13 residues.

The genes are TRBV29-1 and TRBJ1-1; D not certain. Trimming pared 6 bases from V and 0 bases from J, leaving 8 bases between. This CDR3 contains 12 residues. Germline CDR1 is SQVTM and CDR2 is ANQGSEA. CDR3 DNA sequence: TGCAGCGTACGGACGGTGAACACTGAAGCTTTCTTT. This translates into CSVRTVNTEAFF.

J is TRBJ2-5 and V is TRBV4-1; D unresolved. Between the trimmed V and J ends, which lost 1 base and 2 bases, there was a span of 11 bases. Germline V CDR1 and CDR2: MGHRA, YSYEKL. The CDR3 totals 15 residues. The CDR3 sequence: CASSQVASRQETQYF. The CDR3, as DNA: TGCGCCAGCAGCCAAGTAGCTTCCCGACAAGAGACCCAGTACTTC.

The gene calls are TRBV4-2 and TRBJ2-7; D is perhaps TRBD2 (7 bases). Germline lookup yields CDR1 LGHNA and CDR2 YNFKEQ. This CDR3 spans 15 amino acids. V was cut by 1 base and J by 0 bases, with 10 bases left in between. The CDR3: CASSQVGGASYEQYF. In DNA, the CDR3 is TGTGCCAGCAGCCAAGTGGGGGGGGCCTCCTACGAGCAGTACTTC.

This clone has just a few counts. CDR3 sequence: CASSHGEQYEQYF. The CDR3 DNA reads TGCGCCAGCAGCCATGGAGAACAGTACGAGCAGTACTTC. V gene TRBV4-1 combines with J gene TRBJ2-7; unclear D gene. Germline V gene sequence: CDR1 MGHRA, CDR2 YSYEKL. The ends were cut back, 3 bases at V and 4 bases at J, with 10 bases in the middle. The CDR3 spans 13 residues.

The chain recombines TRBV7-8 with TRBJ1-2; 7 nucleotides agree with TRBD1. The CDR3 sequence is 15 residues long. Per germline, CDR1 SGHVS and CDR2 FQNEAQ. V lost 5 bases and J lost 4; bases outside the gene matches: 10. In DNA, the CDR3 is TGTGCCAGCAGCACCCGGACAGGAGGCATCTATGGCTACACCTTC. Translating gives CASSTRTGGIYGYTF.

This chain links TRBV6-5 with TRBJ1-2, with 7 bases identical to TRBD1. Losses at the gene ends were 0 bases for V and 10 bases for J; bases not matched to a gene: 2. The CDR3 sequence is 12 residues long. Germline lookup yields CDR1 MNHEY and CDR2 SVGAGI. DNA of the CDR3: TGTGCCAGCAGTTACTCAGGGACAGTCTACACCTTC. Translated: CASSYSGTVYTF.

The chain recombines TRBV4-1 with TRBJ1-2, with 7 bases aligning to TRBD1. V was pared by 4 bases and J by 0 bases, with 11 bases of the junction left unmatched. The CDR3 has 17 amino acids. CDR1 and CDR2 (germline): MGHRA, YSYEKL. CDR3: CASSLDRTSGTNYGYTF. Written as DNA, the CDR3 is TGCGCCAGCAGCCTGGACAGGACGTCGGGGACTAACTATGGCTACACCTTC.